This T cell receptor (beta chain) was identified during a study of T cells in Graves' hyperthyroidism and ophthalmopathy. The CDR3 has 16 residues. J was trimmed by 8 bases and V by 2 bases; bases with no gene match: 12. Per germline, CDR1 GTSNPN and CDR2 SVGIG (reference sequence). This clonotype has only a few counts. Its antigen remains unknown. TCR beta CDR3 regions were amplified from RNA transcripts. In the first-round RT-PCR of the TCR CDR3, the HTBI primer set was used. TCRdb reanalysed the multiplex PCR reads using MiXCR and keeps one entry per CDR3 protein. The sample has approximately 300,000 distinct CDR3 sequences, over 15% seen once. Active moderate-to-severe ophthalmopathy, Clinical Activity Score at least 3, NOSPECS at least 4, under 3 months' duration. Exclusions: uncontrolled infection, other autoimmune disease, pregnancy, lactation. On the basis of clinical symptoms, serum thyroxine and TRAb, thyroid ultrasound and orbital computed tomography, diagnoses were made.

Study-level findings and limits: Most clonotypes expanded in the thyroid (above 0.001) were also present in blood.

The material sequenced was blood. The clonotype comes from a woman aged 55-70 years with Graves' ophthalmopathy. The rearrangement uses TRBV30 and TRBJ1-4, with 9 nucleotides matching TRBD1. CDR3 sequence: CAWSPPYRGRREKLFF. As DNA, the CDR3 is TGTGCCTGGAGTCCACCCTACAGGGGGCGGCGAGAAAAACTGTTTTTT. Full variable domain (remainder filled in from reference TRBV30 and TRBJ1-4): SQTIHQWPATLVQPVGSPLSLECTVEGTSNPNLYWYRQAAGRGLQLLFYSVGIGQISSEVPQNLSASRPQDRQFILSSKKLLLSDSGFYLCAWSPPYRGRREKLFFGSGTQLSVL.